A single sample gave rise to the 31 T cell receptor beta chains below, sequenced in a study of T-cell memory formation after mild COVID-19. Using its own MiXCR run on the 5' RACE reads, TCRdb lists one record per CDR3 protein. Of around 310,000 distinct CDR3 sequences detected, approximately 15% appear once; the ten largest clones hold under 25%. The sample was PBMCs or a T cell subset sorted from them (not recorded which). These receptors were collected from a man younger than 30 who had mild COVID-19 (a few samples of this study predate the infection). Cell type and time point are not known.

This clonotype has ten or more counts. V gene TRBV6-5 combines with J gene TRBJ1-5; TRBD1 matches 8 bases. Germline V gives CDR1 MNHEY, CDR2 SVGAGI. The junction had 7 bases not matched to a gene; V was cut back by 2 bases and J by 7 bases. The CDR3 length is 15 residues. This chain's CDR3 is CASSYRGTGGQPQHF. The CDR3 nucleotides read TGTGCCAGCAGTTACAGGGGGACAGGTGGGCAGCCCCAGCATTTT.

This clonotype has a handful of counts. The chain joins TRBV6-1 to TRBJ1-1; no clear D. The CDR3 runs 12 residues. V was pared by 6 bases and J by 7 bases, with 12 bases between. Germline V gene lookup returns CDR1 MNHNS and CDR2 SASEGT. The CDR3 loop is CASRRTEGEAFF. In nucleotides, the CDR3 is TGTGCCAGCAGGCGGACGGAGGGTGAAGCTTTCTTT.

The genes are TRBV5-1 and TRBJ1-1; weak D call: TRBD1 (5 bases). The germline V gene encodes CDR1 SGHRS and CDR2 YFSETQ. Trimming took off 4 bases at V and 6 bases at J, with 13 bases between the two ends. The CDR3 has 13 residues. CDR3 sequence reads: CASSRPEGSEAFF. In DNA, the CDR3 is TGCGCCAGCAGCCGCCCGGAGGGGTCTGAAGCTTTCTTT.

V usage is TRBV24-1 and J usage is TRBJ2-5; D is uncertain. V shed 2 bases and J shed 5 bases, with 14 bases lying between them. CDR3 length equals 15 residues. Germline assignment: CDR1 KGHDR and CDR2 SFDVKD. The CDR3 loop is CATSDSLRSHETQYF. CDR3 DNA sequence: TGTGCCACCAGTGATTCCCTTCGGTCTCACGAGACCCAGTACTTC.

The chain uses TRBV7-2 and TRBJ2-7; the D gene is possibly TRBD1 (6 bases). The length of the CDR3 is 14 residues. CDR1 is SGHTA, CDR2 FQGNSA, per germline. The V end was cut by 2 bases, the J end by 1 base, with 9 bases between. CDR3 sequence: CASSLQGTSYEQYF. CDR3 bases: TGTGCCAGCAGCTTACAGGGGACGTCCTACGAGCAGTACTTC.

J is TRBJ2-5 and V is TRBV12-3 or TRBV12-4, with D perhaps TRBD2 (5 bases). This CDR3 contains 12 residues. Trimming removed 7 bases from V and 1 base from J, with 7 bases in between. The DNA of the CDR3 is TGTGCCAGCACCCGGGGCCAAGAGACCCAGTACTTC. Translation gives CASTRGQETQYF.

The chain links TRBV20-1 to TRBJ2-1; possibly TRBD1 or TRBD2 for D (6 bases each). The V end lost 4 bases, the J end lost 0 bases, and 22 bases lay between the germline ends. Per germline, CDR1 DFQATT and CDR2 SNEGSKA (reference sequence). This CDR3 comprises 18 residues. In DNA form, the CDR3 reads TGCAGTGCTACAGACGGGGCCTGGGGGGCCCTCTCCTACAATGAGCAGTTCTTC. Protein product: CSATDGAWGALSYNEQFF.

Only one count was recorded for this clonotype. The J gene is TRBJ2-1, the V gene TRBV6-5; the D call may be TRBD1 or TRBD2 (5 bases each). Trimming took 0 bases from V and 9 from J, leaving 18 bases between them. Germline V gene sequence: CDR1 MNHEY, CDR2 SVGAGI. CDR3 length: 16 amino acids. The CDR3 spells CASSYSKGRGVREQFF. CDR3 in DNA: TGTGCCAGCAGTTACTCGAAGGGACGGGGTGTTCGTGAGCAGTTCTTC.

This chain uses TRBV7-2 with TRBJ2-7; no definite D call. The CDR3 consists of 14 residues. Trimming cost V 3 bases and J 5 bases, with 14 bases left between them. Germline CDR1 SGHTA, CDR2 FQGNSA. In DNA form, the CDR3 reads TGTGCCAGCAGCTTTTTCGCTCAAAGCAACGAGCAGTACGTC. Translated, it gives CASSFFAQSNEQYV.

This clonotype was observed a handful of times. V and J are TRBV18 and TRBJ2-5; no clear D. This CDR3 spans 13 amino acids. V lost 4 bases and J lost 4, with 10 bases in between. From germline, CDR1 is KGHSH and CDR2 LQKENI. The CDR3, as DNA: TGTGCCAGCTCACTCGATATGGGAGAGACCCAGTACTTC. Translated, it gives CASSLDMGETQYF.

This clonotype was seen a few times. V and J are TRBV24-1 and TRBJ2-5; either TRBD1 or TRBD2 may fit D (5 bases each). V was pared by 5 bases and J by 5 bases, with 8 bases between. The CDR3 is made up of 12 amino acids. Germline CDR1 KGHDR, CDR2 SFDVKD. The CDR3 DNA reads TGTGCCACCAGTGCAGGGAGTGAGACCCAGTACTTC. It is translated as CATSAGSETQYF.

In this sample, this clonotype turned up a few times. The V gene is TRBV10-3, the J gene TRBJ1-2; D is unresolved. Per the germline V gene, CDR1 is ENHRY and CDR2 is SYGVKD. Trimming removed 2 bases at V and 7 bases at J, with 11 bases between. The CDR3 loop spans 13 amino acids. CDR3 residues: CAISEMEASGYTF. The CDR3 DNA follows: TGTGCCATCAGTGAGATGGAAGCGTCTGGCTACACCTTC.

This clonotype was counted a few times. This chain connects TRBV21-1 to TRBJ1-1. TRBV21-1 is deemed a pseudogene. This CDR3 comprises 13 residues. CDR3 coding DNA: TGTGCCAGCCGGGGTAGTCGTAACACTGAAGCTTTCTTT. Amino acids: CASRGSRNTEAFF.

This clonotype was picked up many times. The chain couples TRBV7-3 to TRBJ2-1; D is ambiguous. The CDR3 covers 16 residues. Germline loops: CDR1 SGHTA, CDR2 FQGTGA. V was cut by 5 bases and J by 0 bases, with 14 bases left in between. For the CDR3, the DNA is TGTGCCAGCAGCCCTGAAAAGGGTGGCTCCTACAATGAGCAGTTCTTC. Translating gives CASSPEKGGSYNEQFF.

The chain employs TRBV7-2 and TRBJ1-1; D not certain. Germline CDR1 SGHTA, CDR2 FQGNSA. This CDR3 contains 15 residues. Trimming pared 2 bases from V and 1 base from J, leaving 11 bases between. Here the CDR3 reads CASSLFLQANTEAFF. The CDR3 bases are TGTGCCAGCAGCTTATTTCTTCAGGCGAACACTGAAGCTTTCTTT.

This chain links TRBV6-2 or TRBV6-3 with TRBJ1-2, with D perhaps matching TRBD1 (5 bases). Per the germline V gene, CDR1 is MNHEY and CDR2 is SVGEGT. This CDR3 region has 13 residues. Trimming took off 5 bases at V and 4 bases at J, with 11 bases between the two ends. The CDR3 nucleotides read TGTGCCAGCAGTAGACAGCCGCTCTATGGCTACACCTTC. This gives the protein CASSRQPLYGYTF.

This clonotype appeared a few times. The CDR3 loop is CSVQTKGYQETQYF. As DNA, the CDR3 is TGCAGCGTGCAGACGAAGGGGTACCAAGAGACCCAGTACTTC. V gene TRBV29-1 combines with J gene TRBJ2-5; the D gene is possibly TRBD1 (5 bases). The V end was cut by 6 bases, the J end by 0 bases, with 14 bases between. The CDR3 spans 14 residues. CDR1 and CDR2 (germline): SQVTM, ANQGSEA.

CDR3 amino acids: CASSAGGGPSYEQYF. CDR3 sequence (DNA): TGTGCCAGCAGCGCAGGGGGTGGTCCTTCCTACGAGCAGTACTTC. The chain uses TRBV9 and TRBJ2-7, with TRBD1 matching over 7 bases. V lost 3 bases to trimming and J lost 1 base; unmatched junction nucleotides: 7. The CDR3 contains 15 residues. CDR1 and CDR2 (germline): SGDLS, YYNGEE.

This clonotype was picked up a small number of times. The chain links TRBV6-5 to TRBJ2-7, with D perhaps being TRBD1 or TRBD2 (5 bases each). Germline values: CDR1 MNHEY, CDR2 SVGAGI. The CDR3 runs 14 residues. The V end was cut by 0 bases, the J end by 4 bases, with 10 bases between. The CDR3 coding sequence is TGTGCCAGCAGTTACTCGCGGTGGGGGTACGAGCAGTACTTC. It yields the protein CASSYSRWGYEQYF.

The sample holds a few counts of this clonotype. CDR3 sequence: CASSYDVGGFSPLHF. The CDR3 DNA reads as TGTGCCAGCAGTTACGATGTCGGAGGATTTTCACCCCTCCACTTT. V usage is TRBV6-5 and J usage is TRBJ1-6; D unresolved. The CDR3 extends over 15 amino acids. V was trimmed by 2 bases and J by 9 bases, leaving 14 bases between them. Germline-derived CDR1 and CDR2 are MNHEY and SVGAGI.

The CDR3 DNA reads TGCGCCAGCCTAGGGGGGGGGCCTAGCAATCAGCCCCAGCATTTT. This sequence encodes CASLGGGPSNQPQHF. J is TRBJ1-5 and V is TRBV10-2; the D gene is possibly TRBD1 (6 bases). The V end was cut by 8 bases, the J end by 0 bases, with 14 bases between. This CDR3 region has 15 residues. CDR1 is WSHSY, CDR2 SAAADI, per germline.

This chain joins TRBV12-3 or TRBV12-4 and TRBJ2-5; no clear D gene. The CDR3 consists of 11 residues. V was trimmed by 3 bases and J by 6 bases, leaving 5 bases between them. The CDR3 nucleotides read TGTGCCAGCAGTTTTGGTCAGACCCAGTACTTC. This sequence encodes CASSFGQTQYF.

This clonotype was observed a few times. The chain joins TRBV3-1 to TRBJ1-2; 9 bases line up with TRBD1. Germline CDR1 is LGHDT and CDR2 is YNNKEL (reference sequence). The V gene end was trimmed by 5 bases and the J gene end by 8 bases; junction bases not matched to a gene: 18. The CDR3 runs 17 residues. CDR3 loop: CASSTWQTGGAIHGYTF. For the CDR3, the DNA is TGTGCCAGCAGCACCTGGCAAACAGGGGGCGCTATCCACGGCTACACCTTC.

The chain joins TRBV4-1 to TRBJ2-5, with 9 bases identical to TRBD1. The CDR3 length is 16 residues. In germline, CDR1 is MGHRA, CDR2 YSYEKL. The junction had 10 bases not matched to a gene; V was cut back by 4 bases and J by 4 bases. The CDR3 sequence is CASSLGGTGPVETQYF. For the CDR3, the DNA is TGCGCCAGCAGCCTCGGAGGGACAGGGCCGGTAGAGACCCAGTACTTC.

This clonotype occurred many times. The chain combines TRBV20-1 with TRBJ2-4; TRBD1 matches at 9 bases. Unmatched junction bases numbered 3, after V lost 1 base and J lost 8 bases. CDR1 is DFQATT and CDR2 is SNEGSKA in the germline V gene (reference sequence). This CDR3 spans 13 amino acids. The CDR3 DNA sequence: TGCAGTGCTAGAGGGGACAGGGAAGACATTCAGTACTTC. Translating it yields CSARGDREDIQYF.

This clonotype was observed a single time. The chain is built from TRBV4-3 and TRBJ1-1, with TRBD1 identical over 10 bases. The CDR3 has 14 residues. In germline, CDR1 is LGHNA, CDR2 YSLEER. V lost 4 bases and J lost 8; bases outside the gene matches: 7. The CDR3 region is CASSRTGGVPEAFF. The CDR3 DNA is TGCGCCAGCAGCCGGACAGGGGGGGTCCCAGAAGCTTTCTTT.

This clonotype was seen ten or more times. The chain employs TRBV6-6 and TRBJ2-7, with 10 bases identical to TRBD1. The CDR3 spans 15 residues. In germline, CDR1 is MNHNY, CDR2 SVGAGI (reference sequence). The V segment lost 4 bases and the J segment 2 bases; nucleotides outside the gene matches: 5. The CDR3 coding sequence is TGTGCCAGCAGTTCAAAGGACAGGGGGGCCTACGAGCAGTACGTC. It encodes CASSSKDRGAYEQYV.

This clonotype turned up a few times. The chain recombines TRBV4-1 with TRBJ2-7, with 7 bases identical to TRBD2. There are 12 residues in the CDR3. With V trimmed by 4 bases and J by 11 bases, 8 bases remained unmatched. Germline assignment: CDR1 MGHRA and CDR2 YSYEKL. CDR3 bases: TGCGCCAGCAGCCCCCAAGGGAGGGCCAAGTACTTC. Encoded protein: CASSPQGRAKYF.

The CDR3 loop is CASSPESDRNEAFF. The CDR3 coding sequence is TGTGCCAGCTCACCAGAAAGCGACAGAAATGAAGCTTTCTTT. This chain joins TRBV18 and TRBJ1-1, with a possible D match to TRBD1 (5 bases). Germline V gives CDR1 KGHSH, CDR2 LQKENI. The length of the CDR3 is 14 residues. V was trimmed by 2 bases and J by 7 bases, leaving 14 bases between them.

The CDR3 DNA sequence: TGTGCCAGCAGTGTCGGACAGGGGGCGAACTATGGCTACACCTTC. Encoded protein: CASSVGQGANYGYTF. The chain combines TRBV6-4 with TRBJ1-2; 11 nucleotides align to TRBD1. The CDR3 sequence is 15 residues long. Germline lookup yields CDR1 MRHNA and CDR2 SNTAGT. The trim removed 4 bases at V and 2 bases at J, leaving 3 bases unmatched.

This clonotype was recorded a few times. V usage is TRBV20-1 and J usage is TRBJ2-1, with D possibly being TRBD1 or TRBD2 (6 bases each). This CDR3 spans 13 amino acids. Germline V CDR1 and CDR2: DFQATT, SNEGSKA (reference sequence). Trimming shortened V by 3 bases and J by 3 bases, and 9 bases separated the two germline ends. CDR3 bases: TGCAGTGCTAGCGGGGGCTACTACAATGAGCAGTTCTTC. It encodes CSASGGYYNEQFF.